A single sample gave rise to the 28 T cell receptor beta chains below, sequenced in a study of cytomegalovirus exposure and HLA in healthy donors. The PCR had 60 Vbeta and 13 Jbeta primers. This table comes from immunoSEQ multiplex PCR, and its TCRdb copy is limited to in-frame clones, with some not included. The sample lists some 120,000 clones, around 84% occurring once. The sample taken for sequencing was PBMCs. These TCRs come from a woman aged 40 to 49 in good health and CMV-seronegative.

The DNA for the CDR3 is TGTGCCAGCAGCCTTGGGACAGGTAACGCCTACGAGCAGTACTTC. It specifies CASSLGTGNAYEQYF. The rearrangement links TRBV7-3 to TRBJ2-7, with 8 bases matching TRBD1. Per the germline V gene, CDR1 is SGHTA and CDR2 is FQGTGA. The CDR3 is made up of 15 amino acids. V dropped 5 bases and J dropped 2; count of bases not matched to a gene: 8.

The chain is built from TRBV27 and TRBJ2-7; TRBD2 aligns across 7 bases. Per the germline V gene, CDR1 is MNHEY and CDR2 is SMNVEV (reference sequence). The ends lost 2 bases at V and 7 bases at J; junction bases unmatched: 2. The CDR3 has 12 residues. The CDR3 coding sequence is TGTGCCAGCAGTTTAGGGGAGGGAGAGCAGTACTTC. This encodes CASSLGEGEQYF.

This clone turned up a few times. A read error may produce the germline difference seen at one junction end. J is TRBJ1-1 and V is TRBV7-7; TRBD1 aligns across 12 bases. Germline-derived CDR1 and CDR2 are SSHAT and FNYEAQ (reference sequence). This CDR3 spans 19 amino acids. For the CDR3, the DNA is TGTGCTAGCAGTCCCAAATTCCCGGGACAGGGGGCCCTGGGGGGTGAAGCTTTCTTT. This sequence encodes CASSPKFPGQGALGGEAFF.

Comments on this clone: Compared with germline, one end of the junction differs, possibly owing to a read error. This chain links TRBV5-6 with TRBJ2-6; perhaps TRBD1 as D (5 bases). The V gene's germline CDR1 is SGHDT and CDR2 YYEEEE. The CDR3 runs to 14 residues. The CDR3: CASSLATGANGLTF. Written as DNA, the CDR3 is TGTGCCAGCAGCTTAGCTACTGGGGCCAACGGCCTGACTTTC.

This chain joins TRBV29-1 and TRBJ2-2, with D possibly matching TRBD1 (5 bases). Germline V gene sequence: CDR1 SQVTM, CDR2 ANQGSEA. Trimming took 7 bases from V and 3 from J, leaving 15 bases between them. The CDR3 is 14 residues long. CDR3 loop: CSARAPYDTGELFF. The CDR3 nucleotides read TGCAGCGCCAGGGCTCCCTATGACACCGGGGAGCTGTTTTTT.

V and J are TRBV28 and TRBJ2-7; D is ambiguous. Germline lookup yields CDR1 MDHEN and CDR2 SYDVKM. CDR3 length: 12 amino acids. V was pared by 8 bases and J by 2 bases, with 10 bases between. The CDR3 is CASSENPYEQYF. The CDR3 bases are TGTGCCAGCTCCGAGAACCCCTACGAGCAGTACTTC.

This chain joins TRBV28 and TRBJ1-2; no reliable D call. The V end was cut by 8 bases, the J end by 3 bases, with 13 bases between. CDR3 length: 13 residues. Germline V lookup: CDR1 MDHEN, CDR2 SYDVKM. The DNA of the CDR3 is TGTGCCAGCCTTTCCGGGGAGGACTATGGCTACACCTTC. It is translated as CASLSGEDYGYTF.

The chain combines TRBV11-3 with TRBJ1-2; D possibly corresponds to TRBD1 (5 bases). Germline V CDR1 and CDR2: SGHNT, YENEEA. The V and J ends lost 0 bases and 2 bases respectively, with 13 bases between them. The CDR3 sequence is 16 residues long. The CDR3 DNA is TGTGCCAGCAGCTTAGATGGGAGGGGCCCAAACTATGGCTACACCTTC. Amino acid sequence: CASSLDGRGPNYGYTF.

J is TRBJ2-5 and V is TRBV28; D perhaps matches TRBD2 (5 bases). Germline V gives CDR1 MDHEN, CDR2 SYDVKM. Trimming stripped 4 bases from V and 4 bases from J, with 10 bases between. The CDR3 is 13 amino acids. CDR3 sequence reads: CASSSPAGETQYF. The CDR3 DNA reads TGTGCCAGCAGTTCCCCGGCGGGAGAGACCCAGTACTTC.

The chain couples TRBV6-6 to TRBJ2-7, with D hard to call. The CDR3 totals 14 residues. Trimming removed 0 bases at V and 3 bases at J, with 9 bases between. Germline V gives CDR1 MNHNY, CDR2 SVGAGI (reference sequence). In nucleotides, the CDR3 is TGTGCCAGCAGTTACTCTGGTGCGTTCTACGAGCAGTACTTC. It specifies CASSYSGAFYEQYF.

V gene TRBV6-1 combines with J gene TRBJ1-2, with TRBD1 as a possible D gene (5 bases). This CDR3 is 16 amino acids long. The V and J ends lost 0 bases and 2 bases respectively, with 13 bases between them. Germline V gives CDR1 MNHNS, CDR2 SASEGT. CDR3 coding DNA: TGTGCCAGCAGTGAAGCGCGAGGGGACTTAAACTATGGCTACACCTTC. This gives the protein CASSEARGDLNYGYTF.

The chain joins TRBV29-1 to TRBJ2-5, with a possible D match to TRBD1 (5 bases). The V end was cut by 2 bases, the J end by 1 base, with 11 bases between. The CDR3 sequence is 14 residues long. Germline V gene lookup returns CDR1 SQVTM and CDR2 ANQGSEA. The CDR3 region is CSVEPWGSQETQYF. CDR3 DNA: TGCAGCGTTGAACCCTGGGGCAGCCAAGAGACCCAGTACTTC.

V usage is TRBV6-4 and J usage is TRBJ2-3, with 11 bases that match TRBD2. With V trimmed by 0 bases and J by 5 bases, 10 bases remained unmatched. There are 18 residues in the CDR3. Germline V gene sequence: CDR1 MRHNA, CDR2 SNTAGT. As DNA, the CDR3 is TGTGCCAGCAGTGACTCCCGCGAAATACTAGCGGGAGAAGATACGCAGTATTTT. The encoded protein is CASSDSREILAGEDTQYF.

The chain is built from TRBV9 and TRBJ1-3; possibly TRBD1 for D (5 bases). This CDR3 is 16 amino acids long. Germline values: CDR1 SGDLS, CDR2 YYNGEE. V was clipped by 2 bases and J by 2 bases, with 14 bases between them. CDR3 bases: TGTGCCAGCAGCGTTGGGGCCAATTGGGCTGGAAACACCATATATTTT. Residues: CASSVGANWAGNTIYF.

This sequence joins TRBV27 and TRBJ1-5, with 7 bases lining up with TRBD1. Germline V gene data show CDR1 as MNHEY and CDR2 as SMNVEV (reference sequence). V gave up 6 bases and J gave up 2 bases; unmatched junction bases: 4. CDR3 length: 14 amino acids. In DNA, the CDR3 is TGTGCCAGCAGGCCCGACAGGGGCAATCAGCCCCAGCATTTT. It translates to CASRPDRGNQPQHF.

CDR3 coding DNA: TGCGCCAGCAGCCCCGGGACAGGGGATCAGCCCCAGCATTTT. Translated, it gives CASSPGTGDQPQHF. The genes are TRBV4-1 and TRBJ1-5; 10 positions match TRBD1. CDR3 length: 14 amino acids. Germline V gene data show CDR1 as MGHRA and CDR2 as YSYEKL. With 4 bases clipped from V and 5 bases from J, the junction kept 2 bases outside the gene matches.

In its sample, this clone was seen a few times. The rearrangement joins TRBV6-1 to TRBJ1-1, with 10 bases fitting TRBD1. The V segment lost 4 bases and the J segment 4 bases; nucleotides outside the gene matches: 6. The length of the CDR3 is 15 residues. In germline, CDR1 is MNHNS, CDR2 SASEGT. The CDR3 is CASSAQTGGGTEAFF. CDR3 DNA: TGTGCCAGCAGTGCCCAGACAGGGGGCGGCACTGAAGCTTTCTTT.

V is TRBV27 and J is TRBJ2-3; perhaps TRBD2 as D (6 bases). This CDR3 has 14 residues. Germline V gene lookup returns CDR1 MNHEY and CDR2 SMNVEV (reference sequence). Trimming left V 6 bases short and J 1 base short, with 11 bases between. CDR3 DNA: TGTGCCAGCAGCCGGGGGTACGGCACAGATACGCAGTATTTT. Protein product: CASSRGYGTDTQYF.

This clone was found once. The chain carries TRBV28 and TRBJ1-5; 9 nucleotides line up with TRBD1. Trimming cost V 11 bases and J 0 bases; bases outside gene matches: 5. This CDR3 comprises 14 residues. Germline-derived CDR1 and CDR2 are MDHEN and SYDVKM. The CDR3 region is CAGMTGGSNQPQHF. The CDR3 DNA follows: TGTGCCGGGATGACAGGGGGTAGCAATCAGCCCCAGCATTTT.

The V call is TRBV5-6, the J call TRBJ1-2; D unresolved. The CDR3 is 12 residues long. Germline loops: CDR1 SGHDT, CDR2 YYEEEE. The germline V and J ends were trimmed by 4 bases and 4 bases, with 8 bases remaining between them. The CDR3 here is CASSPGSYGYTF. CDR3 in DNA: TGTGCCAGCAGCCCCGGGTCCTATGGCTACACCTTC.

This clone appeared a single time. A junction end diverges from the germline sequence, so it may reflect a read error. The same CDR3 is also encoded by other DNA sequences in this sample. The chain employs TRBV9 and TRBJ2-7; D is perhaps TRBD2 (5 bases). CDR3 length: 13 residues. Germline V lookup: CDR1 SGDLS, CDR2 YYNGEE. The CDR3 here is CASSVDGSGEQYF. Here the CDR3 DNA reads TGCGCCAGCAGCGTAGACGGGTCGGGGGAGCAGTACTTC.

J is TRBJ2-1 and V is TRBV11-2; no clear D gene. In germline, CDR1 is SGHAT, CDR2 FQNNGV. The CDR3 length is 12 residues. V was trimmed by 0 bases and J by 11 bases, leaving 8 bases between them. The chain's CDR3 is CASSLDQVKQFF. CDR3 bases: TGTGCCAGCAGCTTAGATCAGGTTAAGCAGTTCTTC.

A few counts support this clone. The chain recombines TRBV27 with TRBJ2-2, with 8 bases fitting TRBD1. In germline, CDR1 is MNHEY, CDR2 SMNVEV (reference sequence). The CDR3 is 16 amino acids. V shed 5 bases and J 4 bases; nucleotides not matched to a gene: 9. The CDR3 sequence: CASSPDRDRLTGELFF. CDR3 in DNA: TGTGCCAGCAGTCCTGACCGGGACAGGCTCACCGGGGAGCTGTTTTTT.

With respect to this clone: This is likely an artifact of a read error, given a far larger clone one base away. The chain employs TRBV4-2 and TRBJ2-7; 7 nucleotides match TRBD2. CDR1 LGHNA and CDR2 YNFKEQ come from the germline V gene. V gave up 1 base and J gave up 4 bases; unmatched junction bases: 7. The CDR3 length is 15 residues. The CDR3, as DNA: TGTGCCAGCAGCCAAGCGGCGGGAGTCAGATACGAGCAGTACTTC. This codes for CASSQAAGVRYEQYF.

This chain uses TRBV5-1 with TRBJ2-5; 7 positions match TRBD2. The DNA end is a closer match to TRBJ2-7, so the J assignment may be wrong. Germline CDR1 SGHRS, CDR2 YFSETQ. This CDR3 has 14 residues. The CDR3 bases are TGCGCCAGCAGCTTGGGAGCGGGAAAATACGAGCAGTACTTC. This gives the protein CASSLGAGKYEQYF.

The rearrangement links TRBV6-1 to TRBJ1-3; D call uncertain. The CDR3 loop spans 15 amino acids. Germline-derived CDR1 and CDR2 are MNHNS and SASEGT. V was trimmed by 10 bases and J by 3 bases, leaving 19 bases between them. CDR3 protein: CAIMRAVEVGNTIYF. The DNA of the CDR3 is TGTGCCATCATGAGGGCAGTAGAAGTTGGAAACACCATATATTTT.

This clone appeared a few times. The rearrangement uses TRBV7-2 and TRBJ2-5; 10 bases line up with TRBD2. The CDR3 is made up of 15 amino acids. CDR1 is SGHTA, CDR2 FQGNSA, per germline. V was pared by 4 bases and J by 5 bases, with 7 bases of the junction left unmatched. The CDR3 coding sequence is TGTGCCAGCAGCTCCAGAAGCGGGAGGGGGGAGACCCAGTACTTC. It translates to CASSSRSGRGETQYF.

The V gene is TRBV18, the J gene TRBJ1-1, with 7 positions matching TRBD1. CDR3 length: 13 residues. Trimming removed 3 bases from V and 5 bases from J; junction bases left unmatched: 3. The germline V gene encodes CDR1 KGHSH and CDR2 LQKENI. The CDR3 bases are TGTGCCAGCTCACCGACAGGGAGAACTGAAGCTTTCTTT. Amino acid sequence: CASSPTGRTEAFF.